The clone carrying this T cell receptor beta chain was seen only a few times. Its antigen is currently unknown. The data were obtained in a study of vaccination and CD4 T cells after COVID-19. Across the whole study: Controls used CEFX viral epitopes (positive), HIV-1 Nef peptides (negative), or no peptide.

Treatment noted: approximately nine-day PBMC culture with coronavirus spike peptide pools or control peptides (ViraFEST assay). An Oncomine TCR Beta short-read assay was used to sequence the DNA from cultured CD4+ T cells. MiXCR, run by TCRdb on the PCR reads, gives a single entry per CDR3 protein. The top ten hold 7.5% to 9% of the sample, which has approximately 19,000 distinct CDR3 sequences, around 58% seen once. There are 15 residues in the CDR3. Germline CDR1 MNHEY, CDR2 SMNVEV (reference sequence). V dropped 7 bases and J dropped 5 bases, with 20 bases sitting between them. The rearrangement uses TRBV27 and TRBJ1-1; D is possibly TRBD1 (5 bases). The source material was CD4+ T cells from blood, cultured in vitro. This clonotype was obtained from a human donor who had recovered from COVID-19. The CDR3 sequence: CASTQGQGLGTEAFF. DNA for the CDR3: TGTGCCAGCACCCAAGGTCAGGGCTTGGGGACTGAAGCTTTCTTT.